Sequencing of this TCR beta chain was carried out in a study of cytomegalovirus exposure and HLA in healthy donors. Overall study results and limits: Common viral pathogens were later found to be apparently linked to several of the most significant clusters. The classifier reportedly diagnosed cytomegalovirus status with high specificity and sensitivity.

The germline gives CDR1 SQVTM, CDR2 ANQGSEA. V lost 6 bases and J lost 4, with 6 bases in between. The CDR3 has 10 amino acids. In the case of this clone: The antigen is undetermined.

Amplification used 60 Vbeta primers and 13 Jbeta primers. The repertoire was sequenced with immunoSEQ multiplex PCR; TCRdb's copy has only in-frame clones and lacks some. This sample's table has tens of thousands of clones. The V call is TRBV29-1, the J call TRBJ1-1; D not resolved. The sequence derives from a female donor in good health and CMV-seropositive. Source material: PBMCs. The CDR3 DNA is TGCAGCGTGAGTGTCACTGAAGCTTTCTTT. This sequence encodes CSVSVTEAFF.